Listed below are T cell receptor beta chains from one sample, sequenced in a study of T cell repertoires in cytomegalovirus infection. These receptors have no known antigen. TCRdb independently ran MiXCR on the reads; one entry per CDR3 protein. This table has around 310,000 distinct CDR3 sequences, roughly 28% appearing once. The source was cultured PBMCs, collected from culture after CMV antigen stimulation. These receptors were taken from a human donor in good health (CMV status not recorded). Some clones in this sample may be carry-over from other donors' samples. The CDR3 runs from the conserved cysteine through the conserved F or W. A D gene is named only where the DNA matches it firmly. Rows give clone size only sometimes, using once, few, many, or a class for an expanded clone.

v_gene,j_gene,d_gene,abundance,CDR3aa,CDR3nt
TRBV6-1,TRBJ2-1,TRBD2,NA,CASGGVSYNEQFF,TGTGCCAGCGGGGGGGTCTCCTACAATGAGCAGTTCTTC
TRBV5-5,TRBJ2-7,NA,NA,CASSAIGSYEQYF,TGTGCCAGCAGCGCGATCGGCAGTTACGAGCAGTACTTC
TRBV7-9,TRBJ1-2,TRBD1,NA,CASTSTGGYGYTF,TGTGCCAGCACCTCTACAGGGGGCTATGGCTACACCTTC
TRBV28,TRBJ2-2,TRBD2,few,CASIIAGGVVGELFF,TGTGCCAGCATCATAGCGGGCGGTGTAGTCGGGGAGCTGTTTTTT
TRBV3-1,TRBJ2-5,TRBD2,NA,CASSQDSLAGAPQETQYF,TGTGCCAGCAGCCAAGATTCACTAGCGGGAGCCCCACAAGAGACCCAGTACTTC
TRBV5-6,TRBJ1-1,NA,NA,CASSYRDTEAFF,TGTGCCAGCAGCTACCGGGACACTGAAGCTTTCTTT
TRBV7-2,TRBJ2-5,NA,NA,CASSLAGGSQETQYF,TGTGCCAGCAGCTTAGCGGGGGGCAGCCAAGAGACCCAGTACTTC
TRBV7-7,TRBJ2-2,TRBD1,few,CASSSGTGGTGELFF,TGTGCCAGCAGCTCAGGGACAGGGGGCACCGGGGAGCTGTTTTTT
TRBV20-1,TRBJ1-6,NA,NA,CSARDRGSTYNSPLHF,TGCAGTGCTAGAGACAGAGGCTCTACCTATAATTCACCCCTCCACTTT
TRBV4-2,TRBJ2-7,NA,NA,CASSQGNRAYEQYF,TGTGCCAGCAGCCAAGGCAACAGGGCCTACGAGCAGTACTTC
TRBV19,TRBJ1-5,NA,few,CASSQQGGGNQPQHF,TGTGCCAGTAGTCAACAGGGAGGGGGCAATCAGCCCCAGCATTTT
TRBV2,TRBJ2-2,NA,NA,CASSVEVGGELFF,TGTGCCAGCAGTGTCGAGGTGGGCGGGGAGCTGTTTTTT
TRBV7-9,TRBJ1-5,NA,NA,CASNNGGGAGNQPQHF,TGTGCCAGCAACAATGGGGGGGGGGCCGGCAATCAGCCCCAGCATTTT